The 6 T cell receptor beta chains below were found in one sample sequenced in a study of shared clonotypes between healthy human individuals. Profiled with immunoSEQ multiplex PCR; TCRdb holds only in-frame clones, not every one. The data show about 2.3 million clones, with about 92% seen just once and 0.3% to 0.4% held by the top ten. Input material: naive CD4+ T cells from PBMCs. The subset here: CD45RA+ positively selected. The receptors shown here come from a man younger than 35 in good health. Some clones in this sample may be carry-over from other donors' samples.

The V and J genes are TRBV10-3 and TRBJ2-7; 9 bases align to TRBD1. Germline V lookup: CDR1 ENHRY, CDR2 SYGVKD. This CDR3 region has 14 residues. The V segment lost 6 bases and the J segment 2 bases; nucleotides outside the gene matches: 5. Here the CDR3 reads CAISLGQGPYEQYF. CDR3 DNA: TGTGCCATCAGCTTGGGACAGGGACCCTACGAGCAGTACTTC.

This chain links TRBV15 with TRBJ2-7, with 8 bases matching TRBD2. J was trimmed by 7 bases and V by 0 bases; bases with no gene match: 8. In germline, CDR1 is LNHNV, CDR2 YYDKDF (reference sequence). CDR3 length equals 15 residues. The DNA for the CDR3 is TGTGCCACCAGCAGAGATCAGGCAGGCGGGAGGGAGCAGTACTTC. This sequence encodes CATSRDQAGGREQYF.

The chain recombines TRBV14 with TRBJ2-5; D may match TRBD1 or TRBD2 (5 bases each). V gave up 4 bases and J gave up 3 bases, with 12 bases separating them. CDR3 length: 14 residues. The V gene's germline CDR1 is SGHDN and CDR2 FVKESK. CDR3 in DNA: TGTGCCAGCAGCCCCCGGGACCGTGAAGAGACCCAGTACTTC. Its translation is CASSPRDREETQYF.

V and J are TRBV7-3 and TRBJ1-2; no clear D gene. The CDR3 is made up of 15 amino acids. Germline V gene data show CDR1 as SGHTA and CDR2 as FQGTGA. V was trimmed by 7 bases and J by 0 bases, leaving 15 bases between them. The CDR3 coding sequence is TGTGCCAGCAAATATGAGGCAGTTTCTAACTATGGCTACACCTTC. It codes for CASKYEAVSNYGYTF.

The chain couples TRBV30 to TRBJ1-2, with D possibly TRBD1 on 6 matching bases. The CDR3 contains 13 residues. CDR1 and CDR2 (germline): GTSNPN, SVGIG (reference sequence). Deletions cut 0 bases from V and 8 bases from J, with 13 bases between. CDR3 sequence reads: CAWSVWAGVGYTF. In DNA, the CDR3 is TGTGCCTGGAGTGTATGGGCAGGGGTGGGCTACACCTTC.

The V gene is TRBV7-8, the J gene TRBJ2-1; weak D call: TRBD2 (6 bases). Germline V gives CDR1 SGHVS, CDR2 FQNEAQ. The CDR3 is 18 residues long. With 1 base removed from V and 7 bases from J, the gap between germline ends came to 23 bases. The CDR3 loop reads CASSLEGFAFGRPNEQFF. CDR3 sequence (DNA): TGTGCCAGCAGCTTAGAGGGTTTCGCGTTCGGGAGACCGAATGAGCAGTTCTTC.